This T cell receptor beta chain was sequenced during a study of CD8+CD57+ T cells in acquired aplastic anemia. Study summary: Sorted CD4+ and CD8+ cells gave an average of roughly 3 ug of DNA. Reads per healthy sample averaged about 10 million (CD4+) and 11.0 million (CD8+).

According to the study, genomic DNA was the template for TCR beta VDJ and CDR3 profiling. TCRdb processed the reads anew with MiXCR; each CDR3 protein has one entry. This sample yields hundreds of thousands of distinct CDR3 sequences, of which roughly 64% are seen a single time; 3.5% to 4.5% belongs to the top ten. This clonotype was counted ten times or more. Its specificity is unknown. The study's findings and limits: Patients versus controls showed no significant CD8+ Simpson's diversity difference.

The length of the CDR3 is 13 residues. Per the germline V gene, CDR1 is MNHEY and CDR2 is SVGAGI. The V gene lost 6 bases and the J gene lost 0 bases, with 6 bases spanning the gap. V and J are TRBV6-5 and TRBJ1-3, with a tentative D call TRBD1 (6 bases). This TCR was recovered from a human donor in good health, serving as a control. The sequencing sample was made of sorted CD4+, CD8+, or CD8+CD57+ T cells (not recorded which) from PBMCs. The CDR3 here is CASRQGSGNTIYF. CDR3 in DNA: TGTGCCAGCAGACAGGGCTCTGGAAACACCATATATTTT.